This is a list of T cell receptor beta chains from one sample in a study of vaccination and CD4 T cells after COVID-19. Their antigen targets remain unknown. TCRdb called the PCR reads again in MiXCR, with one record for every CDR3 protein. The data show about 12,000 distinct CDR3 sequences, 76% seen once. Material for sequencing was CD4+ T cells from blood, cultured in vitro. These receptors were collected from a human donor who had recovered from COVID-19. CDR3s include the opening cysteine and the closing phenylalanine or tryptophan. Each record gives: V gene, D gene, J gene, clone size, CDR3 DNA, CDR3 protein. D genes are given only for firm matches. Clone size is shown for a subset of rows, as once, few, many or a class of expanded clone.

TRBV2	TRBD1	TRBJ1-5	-	TGTGCCAGCAATGGACAGGGCAATCAGCCCCAGCATTTT	CASNGQGNQPQHF
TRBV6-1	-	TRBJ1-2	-	TGTGCCAGCAGTGAAGGTTCGGGCCCCCGGGGGGATGGCTACACCTTC	CASSEGSGPRGDGYTF
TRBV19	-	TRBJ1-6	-	TGTGCCAGTAGTATGGACAGCCAGAATTCACCCCTCCACTTT	CASSMDSQNSPLHF
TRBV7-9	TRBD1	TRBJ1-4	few	TGTGCCAGCAGCCCTAAGTACGGGACAGGGCCCGAAAAACTGTTTTTT	CASSPKYGTGPEKLFF
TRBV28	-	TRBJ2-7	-	TGTGCCAGCAGTTTAGGGACTGTCCACGAGCAGTACTTC	CASSLGTVHEQYF
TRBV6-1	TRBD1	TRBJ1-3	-	TGTGCCAGCAGACTGGACAGGGCTTCTGGAAACACCATATATTTT	CASRLDRASGNTIYF
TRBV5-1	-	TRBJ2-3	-	TGCGCCAGCAGCTTGGGGAACCCGACTAGCACAGATACGCAGTATTTT	CASSLGNPTSTDTQYF
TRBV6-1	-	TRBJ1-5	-	TGTGCCAGCAGTGATGGGAGGGGTAATCAGCCCCAGCATTTT	CASSDGRGNQPQHF
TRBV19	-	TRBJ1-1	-	TGTGCCAGTAGTATCGTTCGCAGTTCAGGTGAAGCTTTCTTT	CASSIVRSSGEAFF
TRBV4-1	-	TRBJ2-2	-	TGCGCCAGCAGCCAAGATCTACAGGGAATCCACGCGAACACCGGGGAGCTGTTTTTT	CASSQDLQGIHANTGELFF
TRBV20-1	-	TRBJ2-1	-	TGCAGTGCTAGCGGCAACTGGAGAGTCTACAATGAGCAGTTCTTC	CSASGNWRVYNEQFF
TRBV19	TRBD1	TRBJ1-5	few	TGTGCCAGTAGTAAGGGACAGGGGTCGAACAATCAGCCCCAGCATTTT	CASSKGQGSNNQPQHF
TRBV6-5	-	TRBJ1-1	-	TGTGCCAGCAGTTACTCGACGGACACTGAAGCTTTCTTT	CASSYSTDTEAFF
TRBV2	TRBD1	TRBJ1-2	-	TGTGCCAGCAGGGACAGGGGACATGGCTACACCTTC	CASRDRGHGYTF
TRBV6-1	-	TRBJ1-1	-	TGTGCCAGCAGCGTGACTGTAAACACTGAAGCTTTCTTT	CASSVTVNTEAFF
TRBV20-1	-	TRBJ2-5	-	TGCAGTGCCCCCTCCGGGACGCCGAATCAAGAGACCCAGTACTTC	CSAPSGTPNQETQYF
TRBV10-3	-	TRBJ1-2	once	TGTGCCATCACAGGGAACTATGGCTACACCTTC	CAITGNYGYTF
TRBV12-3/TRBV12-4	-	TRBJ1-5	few	TGTGCCAGCAGTTTCAGTTGGGGGGCTAATCCGCCCCAGCATTTT	CASSFSWGANPPQHF
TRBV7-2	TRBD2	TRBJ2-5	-	TGTGCCAGCAGCTTTTCTCGGACTAGCGCCCAAGAGACCCAGTACTTC	CASSFSRTSAQETQYF
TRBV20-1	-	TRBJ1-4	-	TGCAGTGCTAGAAAAGGAGACGCAACTAATGAAAAACTGTTTTTT	CSARKGDATNEKLFF
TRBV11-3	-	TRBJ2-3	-	TGTGCCAGCAGCTCCCCCGAAGGGAGGAGCACAGATACGCAGTATTTT	CASSSPEGRSTDTQYF
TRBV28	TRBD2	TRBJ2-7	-	TGTGCCAGCAAGACTAGCGGGCCACTCTACGAGCAGTACTTC	CASKTSGPLYEQYF
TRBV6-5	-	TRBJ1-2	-	TGTGCCAGCAGTTACCCCCCCGTACGAGGCTATGGCTACACCTTC	CASSYPPVRGYGYTF
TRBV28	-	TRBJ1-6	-	TGTGCCAGCAGACAGGCAAATTCACCCCTCCACTTT	CASRQANSPLHF
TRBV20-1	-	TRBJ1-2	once	TGCAGTGTCAGGTCTTCGGGAGGCCAAAACTATGGCTACACCTTC	CSVRSSGGQNYGYTF
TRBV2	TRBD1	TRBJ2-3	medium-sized	TGTGCCAGCAGCCGGGACAGGGGAACAGATACGCAGTATTTT	CASSRDRGTDTQYF
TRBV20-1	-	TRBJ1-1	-	TGCAGTGCTCGGGGGGGGAGGGGTAACACTGAAGCTTTCTTT	CSARGGRGNTEAFF
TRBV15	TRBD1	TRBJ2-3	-	TGTGCCACCAGCAGAGGTACCGGGACAGCTGGGGATACGCAGTATTTT	CATSRGTGTAGDTQYF
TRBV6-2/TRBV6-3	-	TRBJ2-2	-	TGTGCCAGCAGCGTAGCAAGGTTGACCGGGGAGCTGTTTTTT	CASSVARLTGELFF
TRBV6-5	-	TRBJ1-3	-	TGTGCCAGCAGTTACCCCTTACCAAACACCATATATTTT	CASSYPLPNTIYF
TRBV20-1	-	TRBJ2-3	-	TGCAGTGCTAGAGATAGGCGGCTTACAGATACGCAGTATTTT	CSARDRRLTDTQYF
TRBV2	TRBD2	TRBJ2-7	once	TGTGCCAGCGCCTCACAGGGGACTAGCGACTACGAGCAGTACTTC	CASASQGTSDYEQYF
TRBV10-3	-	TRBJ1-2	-	TGTGCCATCAGTGAGAGGGGAAACTATGGCTACACCTTC	CAISERGNYGYTF
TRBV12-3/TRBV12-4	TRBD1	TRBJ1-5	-	TGTGCCAGCAGGGGGCAGGGGGGTAGTCAGCCCCAGCATTTT	CASRGQGGSQPQHF
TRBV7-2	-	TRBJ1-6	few	TGTGCCAGCAGCTTAGCAGGGGCGGGTATTTCACCCCTCCACTTT	CASSLAGAGISPLHF
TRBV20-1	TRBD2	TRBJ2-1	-	TGCAGTGCTGCCGGGACTAGCGTAATTGAGCAGTTCTTC	CSAAGTSVIEQFF
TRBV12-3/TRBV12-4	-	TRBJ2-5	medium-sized	TGTGCCAGCAGTGGATCGGGAAACCTGGGGGCCCAGTACTTC	CASSGSGNLGAQYF
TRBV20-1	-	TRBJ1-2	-	TGCAGTGCTAGACATGGACAGATAGATGGCTACACCTTC	CSARHGQIDGYTF
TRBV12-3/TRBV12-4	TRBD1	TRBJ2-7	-	TGTGCCAGCAGTTCGACAGGGGCCTCCTACGAGCAGTACTTC	CASSSTGASYEQYF
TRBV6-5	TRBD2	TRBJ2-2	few	TGTGCCAGCAGTTACTCCCGGGGCGGGAGTCCGAACACCGGGGAGCTGTTTTTT	CASSYSRGGSPNTGELFF
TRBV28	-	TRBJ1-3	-	TGTGCCAGCAGTTCCTCAAGCGATACTGGAAACACCATATATTTT	CASSSSSDTGNTIYF
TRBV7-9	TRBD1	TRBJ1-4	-	TGTGCCAGCAGCCTCCAACAGGGGCCAAGGAGTGAAAAACTGTTTTTT	CASSLQQGPRSEKLFF
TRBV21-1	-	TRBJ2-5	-	TGTGCCACCCGAGTTTCGGACAGGGGGTTAGGAGGGACCCAGTACTTC	CATRVSDRGLGGTQYF
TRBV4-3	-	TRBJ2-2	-	TGCGCCAGCAGCCAAGATGTAGCGACGGGGTGGGGGGAGCTGTTTTTT	CASSQDVATGWGELFF
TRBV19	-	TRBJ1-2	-	TGTGCCACCGGTTCTGGACCTAACTATGGCTACACCTTC	CATGSGPNYGYTF
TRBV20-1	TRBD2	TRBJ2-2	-	TGCAGTGCTAGAGTAGGCGGGAGACAAACCGGGGAGCTGTTTTTT	CSARVGGRQTGELFF
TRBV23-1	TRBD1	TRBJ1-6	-	TGCGCCCCTGTGGCGGGACAGGGTGATTCACCCCTCCACTTT	CAPVAGQGDSPLHF
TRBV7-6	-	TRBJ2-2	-	TGTGCCAGCAGCTTGAGCAGGTTTTCGGCCGGGGAGCTGTTTTTT	CASSLSRFSAGELFF
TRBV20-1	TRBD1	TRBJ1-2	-	TGCAGTTGGGTCAGGGGGGTGAGCTACACCTTC	CSWVRGVSYTF
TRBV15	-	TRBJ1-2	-	TGTGCCACCAGCAGAGCCGCCGGGAGGGGCAACTATGGCTACACCTTC	CATSRAAGRGNYGYTF
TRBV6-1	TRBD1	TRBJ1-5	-	TGTGCCAGCAGCTCGACAGGGGGCTCCAATCAGCCCCAGCATTTT	CASSSTGGSNQPQHF
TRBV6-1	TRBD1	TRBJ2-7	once	TGTGCCAGCAGTCACCGGGACAGGGGACCTTCCGAGCAGTACTTC	CASSHRDRGPSEQYF
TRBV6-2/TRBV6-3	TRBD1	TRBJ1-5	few	TGTGCCAGCAGTGACCGACAGGGCATCAGGCAGCCCCAGCATTTT	CASSDRQGIRQPQHF